Listed here are 27 T cell receptor beta chains from one sample, sequenced in a study of T-cell memory formation after mild COVID-19. One entry per CDR3 protein results from TCRdb running MiXCR on the 5' RACE reads. The data contain some 14,000 distinct CDR3 sequences, around 12% of them seen just once; the ten biggest clones take up 49%. The specimen was PBMCs or a T cell subset sorted from them (not recorded which). The receptors were sampled from an adult woman who had mild COVID-19 (a few samples of this study predate the infection). Cell type and time point are not known.

This clonotype has ten or more counts. V is TRBV6-5 and J is TRBJ1-2; D not certain. The germline V gene encodes CDR1 MNHEY and CDR2 SVGAGI. V shed 3 bases and J shed 4 bases, with 12 bases lying between them. The CDR3 has 14 amino acids. The CDR3 region has the DNA TGTGCCAGCAGTTATAAGCCGGGGTCCTATGGCTACACCTTC. It yields the protein CASSYKPGSYGYTF.

Ten or more counts support this clonotype. The chain uses TRBV30 and TRBJ1-1, with a tentative D call TRBD1 (6 bases). V lost 3 bases and J 6 bases, leaving 20 bases between the germline ends. This CDR3 is built from 15 residues. The germline CDR1 and CDR2 sequences are GTSNPN and SVGIG (reference sequence). In nucleotides, the CDR3 is TGTGCCTGGAGGACTTCCTCGGGGGCGAGAGCTGAAGCTTTCTTT. Residues: CAWRTSSGARAEAFF. The entire variable domain, with the rest obtained from reference TRBV30 and TRBJ1-1, is as follows: SQTIHQWPATLVQPVGSPLSLECTVEGTSNPNLYWYRQAAGRGLQLLFYSVGIGQISSEVPQNLSASRPQDRQFILSSKKLLLSDSGFYLCAWRTSSGARAEAFFGQGTRLTVV.

This clonotype was seen many times. The J gene is TRBJ1-1, the V gene TRBV7-9; D gene unclear. Deletions cut 1 base from V and 4 bases from J, with 1 base between. This CDR3 comprises 11 residues. Germline CDR1 reads SEHNR; CDR2 reads FQNEAQ (reference sequence). The CDR3 region is CASSLGTEAFF. The DNA for the CDR3 is TGTGCCAGCAGCTTAGGCACTGAAGCTTTCTTT.

V usage is TRBV6-5 and J usage is TRBJ2-1, with 8 bases lining up with TRBD1. Per germline, CDR1 MNHEY and CDR2 SVGAGI. The V gene end was trimmed by 0 bases and the J gene end by 5 bases; junction bases not matched to a gene: 12. The CDR3 is 18 amino acids. The CDR3 nucleotides read TGTGCCAGCAGTTACTCGGATTGGGACAGGAGTACAAACAATGAGCAGTTCTTC. This gives the protein CASSYSDWDRSTNNEQFF.

This clonotype was seen repeatedly, ten times or more. This sequence joins TRBV24-1 and TRBJ2-3; 10 bases are a match to TRBD2. Germline values: CDR1 KGHDR, CDR2 SFDVKD. The CDR3 is 15 amino acids. V shed 6 bases and J 5 bases; nucleotides not matched to a gene: 7. CDR3 amino acids: CATSTSGIRGDTQYF. CDR3 nucleotides: TGTGCCACCAGTACTAGCGGGATCAGGGGAGATACGCAGTATTTT.

This clonotype was counted a single time. This sequence joins TRBV12-3 or TRBV12-4 and TRBJ2-5; the D gene could be TRBD1 or TRBD2 (5 bases each). Trimming removed 5 bases from V and 5 bases from J, with 9 bases in between. CDR3 size: 12 residues. This chain's CDR3 is CASSPWGETQYF. The CDR3 DNA reads as TGTGCCAGCAGTCCCTGGGGGGAGACCCAGTACTTC.

This clonotype appeared many times. The rearrangement links TRBV7-6 to TRBJ2-3; no clear D. Germline CDR1 reads SGHVS; CDR2 reads FNYEAQ. This CDR3 spans 12 amino acids. Trimming took 1 base from V and 7 from J, leaving 6 bases between them. CDR3: CASSLVENTQYF. CDR3 DNA sequence: TGTGCCAGCAGCTTAGTCGAAAATACGCAGTATTTT.

This clonotype was detected many times. The chain has TRBV12-5 and TRBJ2-7; D not certain. V gave up 1 base and J gave up 4 bases, with 5 bases separating them. This CDR3 contains 12 residues. Germline V CDR1 and CDR2: LGHNT, FRNRAP. CDR3 sequence (DNA): TGTGCTAGTGGTTTGGATGCATACGAGCAGTACTTC. The encoded protein is CASGLDAYEQYF. Filled out from reference TRBV12-5 and TRBJ2-7, the complete variable domain reads DARVTQTPRHKVTEMGQEVTMRCQPILGHNTVFWYRQTMMQGLELLAYFRNRAPLDDSGMPKDRFSAEMPDATLATLKIQPSEPRDSAVYFCASGLDAYEQYFGPGTRLTVT.

The sample holds many counts of this clonotype. The chain uses TRBV29-1 and TRBJ1-1; D is possibly TRBD1 (5 bases). The CDR3 covers 18 residues. From germline, CDR1 is SQVTM and CDR2 ANQGSEA. The ends were cut back, 0 bases at V and 11 bases at J, with 31 bases in the middle. As DNA, the CDR3 is TGCAGCGTTGAAGATCGAGGTGGGTTCAGGCGGGGCCAGACCTCCGCTTTCTTT. The encoded protein is CSVEDRGGFRRGQTSAFF.

This clonotype showed up many times. The CDR3 nucleotides read TGCAGTGCTAGAAGGACAGGAATTTACACAGATACGCAGTATTTT. Translation: CSARRTGIYTDTQYF. The chain combines TRBV20-1 with TRBJ2-3, with 7 bases that match TRBD1. Unmatched junction bases numbered 7, after V lost 2 bases and J lost 2 bases. The CDR3 length is 15 residues. Per germline, CDR1 DFQATT and CDR2 SNEGSKA (reference sequence).

V is TRBV5-1 and J is TRBJ2-3, with D possibly being TRBD1 or TRBD2 (5 bases each). This CDR3 has 14 amino acids. V was cut by 4 bases and J by 6 bases, with 15 bases left in between. Germline-derived CDR1 and CDR2 are SGHRS and YFSETQ. In DNA, the CDR3 is TGCGCCAGCAGCCTGTCGGGACCGGCGGATACGCAGTATTTT. Its translation is CASSLSGPADTQYF.

In its sample, this clonotype was seen many times. The V and J genes are TRBV4-2 and TRBJ2-7, with D perhaps matching TRBD2 (6 bases). This CDR3 is built from 16 residues. V was shortened by 1 base and J by 3 bases, with 16 bases between the two germline ends. Germline V gives CDR1 LGHNA, CDR2 YNFKEQ. Here the CDR3 reads CASSQVIAARGYEQYF. CDR3 bases: TGTGCCAGCAGCCAAGTTATAGCGGCCCGAGGCTACGAGCAGTACTTC.

This clonotype was seen at least ten times. The rearrangement links TRBV4-2 to TRBJ2-1; possibly TRBD1 for D (6 bases). With 0 bases removed from V and 3 bases from J, the gap between germline ends came to 15 bases. The CDR3 extends over 17 amino acids. The germline V gene has CDR1 LGHNA and CDR2 YNFKEQ. CDR3 sequence: CASSQDPGHQNYNEQFF. CDR3 nucleotide sequence: TGTGCCAGCAGCCAAGATCCGGGACACCAAAACTACAATGAGCAGTTCTTC.

In its sample, this clonotype ranks as medium-sized (0.01 to 0.1%). The rearrangement uses TRBV20-1 and TRBJ2-7; tentative D call: TRBD1 (6 bases). V lost 6 bases and J 2 bases, leaving 17 bases between the germline ends. The germline gives CDR1 DFQATT, CDR2 SNEGSKA (reference sequence). CDR3 length: 14 amino acids. The CDR3 spells CSAQGGGAPYEQYF. CDR3 in DNA: TGCAGTGCACAGGGTGGCGGAGCCCCCTACGAGCAGTACTTC.

The table lists this clonotype with many counts. The CDR3 DNA is TGTGCCAGCAGCGTAGGGGACGACTCGAGCTCCTACGAGCAGTACTTC. Translation gives CASSVGDDSSSYEQYF. The chain links TRBV9 to TRBJ2-7; D may match TRBD1 or TRBD2 (5 bases each). The germline V gene has CDR1 SGDLS and CDR2 YYNGEE. The CDR3 totals 16 residues. Trimming took off 0 bases at V and 0 bases at J, with 13 bases between the two ends.

Only one count was recorded for this clonotype. The gene calls are TRBV12-3 or TRBV12-4 and TRBJ2-2, with D unresolved. The V end was cut by 6 bases, the J end by 8 bases, with 10 bases between. The CDR3 is 12 amino acids. In DNA, the CDR3 is TGTGCCAGCAGGTTCCCTGTAGGGGAGCTGTTTTTT. Protein: CASRFPVGELFF.

This clonotype was seen many times. The V and J genes are TRBV15 and TRBJ2-3, with 8 bases aligning to TRBD2. V was pared by 3 bases and J by 3 bases, with 8 bases of the junction left unmatched. CDR1 is LNHNV and CDR2 is YYDKDF in the germline V gene (reference sequence). The CDR3 runs to 16 residues. The CDR3 DNA reads TGTGCCACCAGCAGCCCCGGGGGGGCGAGGACAGATACGCAGTATTTT. Amino acid sequence: CATSSPGGARTDTQYF.

In its sample, this clonotype was seen many times. The chain is built from TRBV9 and TRBJ2-3; no firm D call. From germline, CDR1 is SGDLS and CDR2 YYNGEE. The CDR3 contains 13 residues. V dropped 0 bases and J dropped 1 base, with 3 bases sitting between them. For the CDR3, the DNA is TGTGCCAGCAGCGTAGAGGGCACAGATACGCAGTATTTT. It yields the protein CASSVEGTDTQYF.

This clonotype was seen at least ten times. This sequence joins TRBV20-1 and TRBJ2-2, with 8 bases identical to TRBD1. Trimming removed 4 bases from V and 3 bases from J; junction bases left unmatched: 1. Per germline, CDR1 DFQATT and CDR2 SNEGSKA (reference sequence). The CDR3 spans 13 residues. The CDR3 nucleotides read TGCAGTGCTAACAGGGGGGACACCGGGGAGCTGTTTTTT. Protein product: CSANRGDTGELFF.

This clonotype came up many times. The V and J genes are TRBV4-3 and TRBJ1-6; TRBD1 matches 8 bases. V gave up 1 base and J gave up 7 bases; unmatched junction bases: 6. Germline CDR1 is LGHNA and CDR2 is YSLEER. The CDR3 sequence is 16 residues long. The CDR3 loop is CASSQGRTGMNSPLHF. DNA for the CDR3: TGCGCCAGCAGCCAAGGCCGGACAGGGATGAATTCACCCCTCCACTTT.

This clonotype was counted many times. V is TRBV3-1 and J is TRBJ2-5; 13 bases align to TRBD2. V shed 1 base, J shed 1 base, and the junction held 0 bases outside the gene matches. The V gene's germline CDR1 is LGHDT and CDR2 YNNKEL (reference sequence). The CDR3 runs 16 residues. CDR3 amino acids: CASSQGTSGGQETQYF. The CDR3 DNA sequence: TGTGCCAGCAGCCAAGGGACTAGCGGGGGCCAAGAGACCCAGTACTTC.

This clonotype was found many times. The chain is built from TRBV15 and TRBJ2-2; no reliable D call. V gave up 3 bases and J gave up 1 base, with 12 bases separating them. CDR3 length: 16 residues. Per the germline V gene, CDR1 is LNHNV and CDR2 is YYDKDF (reference sequence). The CDR3, as DNA: TGTGCCACCAGCAGCTTCGGGCTGGAGAACACCGGGGAGCTGTTTTTT. Translating it yields CATSSFGLENTGELFF.

This clonotype was recorded at least ten times. The V gene is TRBV7-2, the J gene TRBJ2-7; TRBD1 is a possible D gene (5 bases). This CDR3 has 14 amino acids. Germline-derived CDR1 and CDR2 are SGHTA and FQGNSA. V gave up 2 bases and J gave up 0 bases, with 8 bases separating them. The CDR3 protein is CASSLQGVSYEQYF. CDR3 nucleotide sequence: TGTGCCAGCAGCTTACAGGGTGTCTCCTACGAGCAGTACTTC.

This clonotype has at least ten counts. V and J are TRBV6-5 and TRBJ2-3, with a weak D call TRBD1 (5 bases). Trimming took 6 bases from V and 5 from J, leaving 18 bases between them. Per germline, CDR1 MNHEY and CDR2 SVGAGI. The length of the CDR3 is 15 residues. CDR3 bases: TGTGCCAGCAGGCTTGGTTATGGGGCCCAAGATACGCAGTATTTT. Its translation is CASRLGYGAQDTQYF.

This clonotype was seen repeatedly, ten times or more. CDR3 in DNA: TGTGCCACCAGCAGAGACAGGACCCAATCCTACGAGCAGTACTTC. Translated: CATSRDRTQSYEQYF. This chain links TRBV15 with TRBJ2-7; no definite D call. The V gene's germline CDR1 is LNHNV and CDR2 YYDKDF (reference sequence). The V and J ends lost 0 bases and 1 base respectively, with 10 bases between them. This CDR3 has 15 residues.

There are a few counts of this clonotype. DNA for the CDR3: TGTGCCAGCAGTTTTCGGACAGGGGCGGTCACCGGGGAGCTGTTTTTT. Its translation is CASSFRTGAVTGELFF. The chain links TRBV6-2 or TRBV6-3 to TRBJ2-2; TRBD1 agrees at 9 bases. CDR1 and CDR2 (germline): MNHEY, SVGEGT. This CDR3 comprises 16 residues. Trimming at V came to 4 bases and at J to 4 bases, leaving 7 bases not matched to a gene.

There are many counts of this clonotype. V usage is TRBV7-9 and J usage is TRBJ2-5; D call uncertain. Germline values: CDR1 SEHNR, CDR2 FQNEAQ (reference sequence). V was trimmed by 1 base and J by 0 bases, leaving 9 bases between them. The CDR3 is 15 amino acids. This CDR3 reads CASSLVEVYQETQYF. The CDR3 DNA is TGTGCCAGCAGCTTAGTGGAAGTTTACCAAGAGACCCAGTACTTC.